Below, 10 T cell receptor beta chains from the same sample are listed, as sequenced in a study of technical replicates of blood from a few donors. TCRdb's table, derived via immunoSEQ multiplex PCR, lists solely in-frame clones and lacks some. The sample contains about 82,000 clones, roughly 94% of which appear only once. Material: T cells isolated from PBMCs. The receptors originated from a human donor in good health.

The chain uses TRBV30 and TRBJ2-7; maybe TRBD1 (6 bases). The CDR3 is 15 residues long. CDR1 GTSNPN and CDR2 SVGIG come from the germline V gene (reference sequence). V was trimmed by 6 bases and J by 3 bases, leaving 21 bases between them. The CDR3 bases are TGTGCCTGTGAGGGAGTGGGACACCGGGTCTACGAGCAGTACTTC. It specifies CACEGVGHRVYEQYF.

The gene calls are TRBV9 and TRBJ1-5, with a possible D match to TRBD1 (6 bases). The CDR3 extends over 15 amino acids. Between the trimmed V and J ends, which lost 4 bases and 4 bases, there was a span of 15 bases. The germline gives CDR1 SGDLS, CDR2 YYNGEE. As DNA, the CDR3 is TGTGCCAGCAGCCTCCGGGACATCGCTAATCAGCCCCAGCATTTT. Amino acid sequence: CASSLRDIANQPQHF. Based on the CDR3 plus reference TRBV9 and TRBJ1-5, the full variable domain is DSGVTQTPKHLITATGQRVTLRCSPRSGDLSVYWYQQSLDQGLQFLIQYYNGEERAKGNILERFSAQQFPDLHSELNLSSLELGDSALYFCASSLRDIANQPQHFGDGTRLSIL.

The chain is built from TRBV29-1 and TRBJ1-4; 7 bases are shared with TRBD1. Per germline, CDR1 SQVTM and CDR2 ANQGSEA. The trim removed 4 bases at V and 7 bases at J, leaving 3 bases unmatched. The CDR3 sequence is 12 residues long. The CDR3 is CSVGQGAEKLFF. The CDR3 DNA sequence: TGCAGCGTTGGACAGGGTGCTGAAAAACTGTTTTTT.

The chain couples TRBV14 to TRBJ2-3; D may be TRBD2 (6 bases). The CDR3 runs 14 residues. The V end was cut by 10 bases, the J end by 8 bases, with 22 bases between. Germline CDR1 SGHDN, CDR2 FVKESK. The CDR3 sequence: CATSGSSNGGTQYF. CDR3 in DNA: TGTGCCACCTCCGGGAGCTCCAACGGGGGTACGCAGTATTTT.

The chain employs TRBV9 and TRBJ1-4; TRBD1 matches 7 bases. The CDR3 loop spans 16 amino acids. V dropped 4 bases and J dropped 2; count of bases not matched to a gene: 8. CDR1 and CDR2 (germline): SGDLS, YYNGEE. CDR3 sequence reads: CASSPDDRATNEKLFF. CDR3 DNA: TGTGCCAGCAGCCCCGACGACAGGGCCACTAATGAAAAACTGTTTTTT.

The chain recombines TRBV27 with TRBJ2-1; 8 bases align to TRBD2. This CDR3 is 15 amino acids long. The trim removed 1 base at V and 8 bases at J, leaving 7 bases unmatched. The germline V gene encodes CDR1 MNHEY and CDR2 SMNVEV (reference sequence). This chain's CDR3 is CASSLWREVLDEQFF. Here the CDR3 DNA reads TGTGCCAGCAGTTTATGGCGGGAGGTATTAGATGAGCAGTTCTTC.

This chain uses TRBV11-3 with TRBJ2-7; no reliable D call. This CDR3 spans 13 amino acids. Germline V lookup: CDR1 SGHNT, CDR2 YENEEA. V lost 3 bases to trimming and J lost 3 bases, with 9 bases between them. The CDR3 DNA reads TGTGCCAGCAGCTTCGCTCCAGGCTACGAGCAGTACTTC. This gives the protein CASSFAPGYEQYF.

The V and J genes are TRBV27 and TRBJ2-1; 11 bases agree with TRBD1. CDR1 is MNHEY and CDR2 is SMNVEV in the germline V gene (reference sequence). The CDR3 is 17 residues long. V lost 3 bases and J lost 6; bases outside the gene matches: 10. This CDR3 is CASSLSPGTGGFNEQFF. CDR3 DNA sequence: TGTGCCAGCAGTTTGTCCCCCGGGACAGGGGGATTCAATGAGCAGTTCTTC.

This clone showed up just a few times. This chain links TRBV6-5 with TRBJ1-1; 7 bases are shared with TRBD1. V was clipped by 6 bases and J by 4 bases; unmatched bases: 2. Germline V CDR1 and CDR2: MNHEY, SVGAGI. The CDR3 is 12 residues long. CDR3 loop: CASSQGVTEAFF. The CDR3 nucleotides read TGTGCCAGCAGCCAGGGGGTCACTGAAGCTTTCTTT.

The genes are TRBV6-5 and TRBJ2-7, with D maybe TRBD1 (6 bases). In germline, CDR1 is MNHEY, CDR2 SVGAGI. The CDR3 consists of 16 residues. V lost 4 bases to trimming and J lost 2 bases, with 18 bases between them. The CDR3, as DNA: TGTGCCAGCAGTTCACAAGCTTGGGCAGGGGCCTACGAGCAGTACTTC. It encodes CASSSQAWAGAYEQYF.